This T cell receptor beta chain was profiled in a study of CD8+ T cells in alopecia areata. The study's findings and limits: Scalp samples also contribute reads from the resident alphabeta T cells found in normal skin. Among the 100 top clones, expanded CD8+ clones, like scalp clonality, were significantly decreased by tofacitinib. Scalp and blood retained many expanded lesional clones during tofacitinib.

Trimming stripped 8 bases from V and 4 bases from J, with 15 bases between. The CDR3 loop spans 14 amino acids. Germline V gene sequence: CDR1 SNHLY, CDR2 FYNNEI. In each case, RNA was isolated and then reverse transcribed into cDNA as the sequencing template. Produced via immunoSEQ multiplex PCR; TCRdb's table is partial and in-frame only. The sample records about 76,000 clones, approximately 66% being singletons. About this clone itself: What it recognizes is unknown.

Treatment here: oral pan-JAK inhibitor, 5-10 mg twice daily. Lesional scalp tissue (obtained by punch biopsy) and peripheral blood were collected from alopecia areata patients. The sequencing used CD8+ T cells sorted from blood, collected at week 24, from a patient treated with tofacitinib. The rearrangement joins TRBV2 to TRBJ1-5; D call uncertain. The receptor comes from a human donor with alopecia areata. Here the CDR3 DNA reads TGTGCCAGCGTTAAGGAGAGCTTAAATCAGCCCCAGCATTTT. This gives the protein CASVKESLNQPQHF.